This TCR beta chain stems from a study of cytomegalovirus exposure and HLA in healthy donors. Germline CDR1 reads SGHTA; CDR2 reads FQGNSA. The CDR3 is made up of 18 amino acids. Germline trimming cut 5 bases from V and 3 bases from J; bases unmatched to any gene: 19. The study ran its PCR with 60 Vbeta and 13 Jbeta primers. The repertoire was sequenced with immunoSEQ multiplex PCR; TCRdb's copy has only in-frame clones and lacks some. The table shows about 91,000 clones, with around nine tenths occurring only once. The sample comprised PBMCs. This receptor was taken from a man under 40 in good health and CMV-seropositive. The genes are TRBV7-2 and TRBJ2-7; 7 bases align to TRBD1. As DNA, the CDR3 is TGTGCCAGCAGCGTCGGGACAGCTTTTTATGTAGAAGACTACGAGCAGTACTTC. This translates into CASSVGTAFYVEDYEQYF.